Below, 2 T cell receptor beta chains from the same sample are listed, as sequenced in a study of OX40 agonist ivuxolimab in advanced cancers. TCRdb's copy holds only in-frame clones and misses some; the assay was immunoSEQ multiplex PCR. The sample includes about 14,000 clones, approximately 80% of them seen just once. The source material was CD4+ or CD8+ T cells sorted from blood, sampled in a trial of the OX40 agonist ivuxolimab. The receptor set was obtained from an adult with an advanced solid tumor such as melanoma, head and neck, liver or kidney cancer.

CDR3 protein: CANSDREGWELFF. For the CDR3, the DNA is TGTGCCAACTCGGACAGGGAGGGCTGGGAGCTGTTTTTT. V gene TRBV10-3 combines with J gene TRBJ2-2; tentatively, D is TRBD1 (8 bases). Germline assignment: CDR1 ENHRY and CDR2 SYGVKD. Trimming shortened V by 10 bases and J by 9 bases, and 18 bases separated the two germline ends. This CDR3 region has 13 residues.

The V call is TRBV5-6, the J call TRBJ2-2; D perhaps matches TRBD2 (5 bases). The germline V gene encodes CDR1 SGHDT and CDR2 YYEEEE. Deletions cut 3 bases from V and 4 bases from J, with 7 bases between. The CDR3 runs 13 residues. This CDR3 reads CASSSGSTGELFF. The CDR3 DNA is TGTGCCAGCAGCTCGGGGAGCACCGGGGAGCTGTTTTTT.